This T cell receptor beta chain was observed in a study of blood T cells in healthy people across ages. The study, taken as a whole, reports: Fewer expanded clones and more diversity marked long-lived versus aged donors. Estimates based on one million T cells were treated as lower bounds. A strong correlation between TCR beta diversity and naive T cell percentage was seen.

With a J-beta primer mix and a sample-barcoded 5' primer, a second PCR ran roughly 6 to 11 cycles. MiXCR was run by TCRdb on the 5' RACE reads, yielding one entry per CDR3 protein. The repertoire holds about 1.5 million distinct CDR3 sequences, with roughly 43% as singletons. Isolating PBMCs gave at least 6.5 million of these cells per sample. V was shortened by 3 bases and J by 5 bases, with 12 bases between the two germline ends. Germline CDR1 is SGDLS and CDR2 is YYNGEE. The CDR3 is made up of 13 amino acids. This clonotype was seen a handful of times. The antigen is undetermined. Sequencing input: blood. The receptor was derived from a woman under 30 in good health. V gene TRBV9 combines with J gene TRBJ2-7; D call uncertain. CDR3 protein: CASSEGVDHEQYF. The CDR3 coding sequence is TGTGCCAGCAGCGAGGGTGTGGACCACGAGCAGTACTTC.